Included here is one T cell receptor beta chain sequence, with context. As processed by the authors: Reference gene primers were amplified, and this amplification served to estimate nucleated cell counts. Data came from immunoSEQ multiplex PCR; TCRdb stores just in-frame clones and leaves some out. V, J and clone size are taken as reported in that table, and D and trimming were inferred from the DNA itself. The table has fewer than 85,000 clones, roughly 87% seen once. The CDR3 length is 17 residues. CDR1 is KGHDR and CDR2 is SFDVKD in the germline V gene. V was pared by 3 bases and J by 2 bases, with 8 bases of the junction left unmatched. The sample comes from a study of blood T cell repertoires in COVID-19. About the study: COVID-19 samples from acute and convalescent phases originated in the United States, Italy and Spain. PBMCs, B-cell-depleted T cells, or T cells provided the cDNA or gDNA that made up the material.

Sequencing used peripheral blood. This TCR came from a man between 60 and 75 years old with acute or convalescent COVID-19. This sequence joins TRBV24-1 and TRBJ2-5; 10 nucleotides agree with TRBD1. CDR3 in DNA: TGTGCCACCAGTGATCTGAGGACAGGGGGGGGGCAAGAGACCCAGTACTTC. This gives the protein CATSDLRTGGGQETQYF.